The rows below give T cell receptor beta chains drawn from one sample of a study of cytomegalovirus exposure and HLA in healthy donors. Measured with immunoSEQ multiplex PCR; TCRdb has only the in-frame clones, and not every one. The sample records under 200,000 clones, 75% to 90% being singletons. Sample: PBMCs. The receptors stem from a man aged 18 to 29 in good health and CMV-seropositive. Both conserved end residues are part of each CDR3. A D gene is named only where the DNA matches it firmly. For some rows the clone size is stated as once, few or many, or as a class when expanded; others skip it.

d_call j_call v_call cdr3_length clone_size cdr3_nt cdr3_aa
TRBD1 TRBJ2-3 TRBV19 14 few TGTGCCAGTAGTATGGGACAGGGAGCAGATACGCAGTATTTT CASSMGQGADTQYF
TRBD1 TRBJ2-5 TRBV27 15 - TGTGCCAGCACCAACACCGGACAGGGTGGTGAGACCCAGTACTTC CASTNTGQGGETQYF
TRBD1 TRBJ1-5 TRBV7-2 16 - TGTGCCAGCAGCTTAGAGGCAGGGGGCGTTAGTCAGCCCCAGCATTTT CASSLEAGGVSQPQHF
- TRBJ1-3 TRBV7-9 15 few TGTGCCAGCAGGGAAAAGGGGCCCTCTGGAAACACCATATATTTT CASREKGPSGNTIYF
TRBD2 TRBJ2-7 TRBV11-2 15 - TGTGCCAGCAGCCAGGACGGAGCGGGAGGGCGGGAGCAGTACTTC CASSQDGAGGREQYF
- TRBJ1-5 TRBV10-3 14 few TGTGCCACCGGGACTAGTGGGAGCAATCAGCCCCAGCATTTT CATGTSGSNQPQHF
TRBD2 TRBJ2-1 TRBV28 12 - TGTGCCAGTTTCGCGGGGGGGAATGAGCAGTTCTTC CASFAGGNEQFF
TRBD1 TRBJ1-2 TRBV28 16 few TGTGCCAGCACAAGGGGAGACAGGGGCGATGACTATGGCTACACCTTC CASTRGDRGDDYGYTF
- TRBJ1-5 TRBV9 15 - TGTGCCAGCAGCGTAGACAGTTATAGCAATCAGCCCCAGCATTTT CASSVDSYSNQPQHF
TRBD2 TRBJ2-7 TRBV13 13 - TGTGCCAGCAGCTCAGCGGGAGTGGGCGAGCAGTACTTC CASSSAGVGEQYF
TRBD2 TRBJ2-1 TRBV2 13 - TGTGCCAGTGTTAGCGGGAGTTCTAATGAGCAGTTCTTC CASVSGSSNEQFF
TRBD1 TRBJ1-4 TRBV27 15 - TGTGCCAGCAGCTCTCCCGGGACAGGGGCAGAAAAACTGTTTTTT CASSSPGTGAEKLFF
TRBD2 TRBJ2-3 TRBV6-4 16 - TGTGCCAGCAGTGACTCGGAGCGGGGTAGCACAGATACGCAGTATTTT CASSDSERGSTDTQYF
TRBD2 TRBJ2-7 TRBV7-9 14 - TGTGCCAGCAGCCCTAGCGGGAACTCATACGAGCAGTACTTC CASSPSGNSYEQYF
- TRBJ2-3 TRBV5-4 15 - TGTGCCAGCAGCTTGGGGTCAGACTTCACAGATACGCAGTATTTT CASSLGSDFTDTQYF
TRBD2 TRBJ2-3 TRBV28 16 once TGTGCCAGCAGTTTTAGTCTAGCGGGAGGTACAGATACGCAGTATTTT CASSFSLAGGTDTQYF
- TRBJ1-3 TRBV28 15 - TGTGCCAGCAGTTTCAGGGAATCAGCTGGAAACACCATATATTTT CASSFRESAGNTIYF
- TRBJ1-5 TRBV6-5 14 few TGTGCCAGCAGCCGGGGTATAGGGAATCAGCCCCAGCATTTT CASSRGIGNQPQHF
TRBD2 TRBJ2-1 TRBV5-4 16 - TGTGCCAGCAGCTTGCCAGCGGGAGTGGCCTACAATGAGCAGTTCTTC CASSLPAGVAYNEQFF
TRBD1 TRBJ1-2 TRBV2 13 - TGTGCCACCCCCCCGGGGACAGGGGCTGGCTACACCTTC CATPPGTGAGYTF
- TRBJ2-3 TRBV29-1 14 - TGCAGCGTGCGACCAAGCGGGCCTCAAGATACGCAGTATTTT CSVRPSGPQDTQYF
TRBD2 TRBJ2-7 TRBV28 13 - TGTGCCACCAATAGCGGGACAACGTACGAGCAGTACTTC CATNSGTTYEQYF
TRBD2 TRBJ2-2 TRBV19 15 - TGTGCCAGTAGGCCGGGACTAGGGAACACCGGGGAGCTGTTTTTT CASRPGLGNTGELFF
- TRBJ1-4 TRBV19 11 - TGTGCCAGTAGTATGCGTGAAAAACTGTTTTTT CASSMREKLFF
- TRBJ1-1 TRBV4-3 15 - TGCGCCAGCAGTCCTCACAGGGAGATGAACACTGAAGCTTTCTTT CASSPHREMNTEAFF
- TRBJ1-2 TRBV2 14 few TGTGCCAGCAGATACGCTTCAGGGGAGGGTGGCTACACCTTC CASRYASGEGGYTF
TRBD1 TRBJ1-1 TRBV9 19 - TGTGCCAGCAGCGAGAGGCCTTCTTATCTCCGGGACAGGGGCGCTGAAGCTTTCTTT CASSERPSYLRDRGAEAFF
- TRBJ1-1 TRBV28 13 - TGTGCCAGCAGGCGGAGAGGAAACACTGAAGCTTTCTTT CASRRRGNTEAFF
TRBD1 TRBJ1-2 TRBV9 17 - TGTGCCAGCAGCTTCTCCTGGCGCCCGACAGGGGGGTATGGCTACACCTTC CASSFSWRPTGGYGYTF
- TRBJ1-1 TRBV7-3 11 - TGTGCCAGCAGACGAGGTACTGAAGCTTTCTTT CASRRGTEAFF
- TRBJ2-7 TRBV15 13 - TGTGCCACCAGCAGAGATCTCGGGTACGAGCAGTACTTC CATSRDLGYEQYF
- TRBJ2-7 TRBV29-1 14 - TGCAGCGTTTTCGGGTCAACACCCCCTTACGAGCAGTACTTC CSVFGSTPPYEQYF
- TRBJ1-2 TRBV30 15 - TGTGCCTGGAGTGTAGCCCCAGTGAATGCAGGTGGCTACACCTTC CAWSVAPVNAGGYTF
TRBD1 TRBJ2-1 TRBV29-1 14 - TGCAGCGGCCAGGAGGACAGGGGATTAAGGGAGCAGTTCTTC CSGQEDRGLREQFF
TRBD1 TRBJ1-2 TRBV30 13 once TGTGCCTGGGATCAAGGGGACAGTCACCCCTACACCTTC CAWDQGDSHPYTF
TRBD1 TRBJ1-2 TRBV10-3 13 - TGTGCCATCAGTCGCACAGGGGAAAGTGGCTACACCTTC CAISRTGESGYTF
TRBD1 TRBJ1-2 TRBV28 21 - TGTGCCAGCAGTTTTGGTCCCTCATTCCGGGACAGGGGGCTTCAGGGCTATGGCTACACCTTC CASSFGPSFRDRGLQGYGYTF
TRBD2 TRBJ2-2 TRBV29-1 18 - TGCAGCGTTGTCCTCGGAGCGGGAGGGCCGCGAAGCACCGGGGAGCTGTTTTTT CSVVLGAGGPRSTGELFF
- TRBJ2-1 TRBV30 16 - TGTGCCTGGAGTAGCCCTTACCAGGTGTCCTACAATGAGCAGTTCTTC CAWSSPYQVSYNEQFF
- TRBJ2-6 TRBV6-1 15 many TGTGCCAGCAGTGCGACAGGATCTGGGGCCAACGTCCTGACTTTC CASSATGSGANVLTF
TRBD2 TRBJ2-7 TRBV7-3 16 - TGTGCCAGCAGCTTAACGGGACTAGCCCCGAACTACGAGCAGTACTTC CASSLTGLAPNYEQYF
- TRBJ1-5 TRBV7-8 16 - TGTGCCAGCAGCTTAGAAGGCAGCCTAGTGGATCAGCCCCAGCATTTT CASSLEGSLVDQPQHF